This passage covers 24 T cell receptor beta chains from one sample sequenced in a study of PD-1 blockade in classical Hodgkin lymphoma. Libraries were prepared by immunoSEQ multiplex PCR; TCRdb keeps only in-frame clonotypes and omits some of them. The sample has roughly 56,000 clones, around 89% seen once. Relapse after autologous stem cell transplantation occurred in every patient, and brentuximab vedotin exposure varied. The sample here was peripheral blood mononuclear cells (PBMCs), taken before the second cycle of nivolumab. These receptors were obtained from a human donor with classical Hodgkin lymphoma.

The genes are TRBV11-2 and TRBJ2-7, with a weak D call TRBD1 (5 bases). The CDR3 loop spans 13 amino acids. Germline CDR1 and CDR2: SGHAT and FQNNGV. V was clipped by 8 bases and J by 3 bases, with 14 bases between them. The CDR3 region has the DNA TGTGCCAGCTCCTCAGGGCCATACTACGAGCAGTACTTC. It specifies CASSSGPYYEQYF.

This clone was observed once. The rearrangement links TRBV10-3 to TRBJ1-5; D is undetermined. CDR3 length: 15 residues. The germline gives CDR1 ENHRY, CDR2 SYGVKD. Trimming removed 3 bases from V and 0 bases from J, with 9 bases in between. The DNA of the CDR3 is TGTGCCATCAGTGAAGCGGGCTCTAGCAATCAGCCCCAGCATTTT. The encoded protein is CAISEAGSSNQPQHF.

The V and J genes are TRBV5-1 and TRBJ1-1; D is uncertain. This CDR3 comprises 15 residues. Trimming pared 0 bases from V and 5 bases from J, leaving 14 bases between. Germline CDR1 is SGHRS and CDR2 is YFSETQ. CDR3 nucleotide sequence: TGCGCCAGCAGCTTGGGTCCGGGAATTGAAACTGAAGCTTTCTTT. It codes for CASSLGPGIETEAFF.

This sequence joins TRBV28 and TRBJ1-1, with a possible D match to TRBD1 (5 bases). Germline assignment: CDR1 MDHEN and CDR2 SYDVKM. V lost 7 bases and J lost 0, with 18 bases in between. The CDR3 has 16 residues. The CDR3 region has the DNA TGTGCCAGCACCGCTCGAGAGGGGAGCTTGAACACTGAAGCTTTCTTT. Translated, it gives CASTAREGSLNTEAFF.

This clone came up a few times. V usage is TRBV29-1 and J usage is TRBJ1-1; D not certain. The CDR3 runs to 11 residues. Per germline, CDR1 SQVTM and CDR2 ANQGSEA. V lost 6 bases and J lost 4, with 9 bases in between. The chain's CDR3 is CSVPTSTEAFF. The CDR3 DNA reads TGCAGCGTCCCCACCTCCACTGAAGCTTTCTTT.

Concerning this clone: This sample includes further DNA sequences coding for the same CDR3. The genes are TRBV7-9 and TRBJ1-6; D gene ambiguous. CDR1 SEHNR and CDR2 FQNEAQ come from the germline V gene (reference sequence). Trimming shortened V by 6 bases and J by 4 bases, and 10 bases separated the two germline ends. The CDR3 has 14 amino acids. In DNA, the CDR3 is TGTGCCAGCAGTCAGACGGGGTATAATTCACCCCTCCACTTT. Residues: CASSQTGYNSPLHF.

CDR3 sequence reads: CASSLLAGANQPQHF. The CDR3, as DNA: TGCGCCAGCAGCTTGCTAGCAGGCGCAAATCAGCCCCAGCATTTT. V is TRBV5-1 and J is TRBJ1-5; D is ambiguous. Trimming removed 1 base from V and 4 bases from J, with 12 bases in between. This CDR3 comprises 15 residues. CDR1 is SGHRS, CDR2 YFSETQ, per germline.

The rearrangement links TRBV4-1 to TRBJ2-1; the match to TRBD2 covers 8 bases. CDR3 length equals 15 residues. The ends lost 0 bases at V and 3 bases at J; junction bases unmatched: 1. The germline V gene encodes CDR1 MGHRA and CDR2 YSYEKL. DNA for the CDR3: TGCGCCAGCAGCCAAGAACGGGGGGGCTACAATGAGCAGTTCTTC. Encoded protein: CASSQERGGYNEQFF.

The chain couples TRBV5-1 to TRBJ2-5, with D possibly matching TRBD1 (6 bases). The CDR3 spans 14 residues. Trimming took 1 base from V and 5 from J, leaving 12 bases between them. In germline, CDR1 is SGHRS, CDR2 YFSETQ. This CDR3 reads CASSLNRVTETQYF. Written as DNA, the CDR3 is TGCGCCAGCAGCTTGAACAGGGTTACGGAGACCCAGTACTTC.

The V gene is TRBV5-1, the J gene TRBJ2-3; 9 bases align to TRBD1. With 6 bases clipped from V and 1 base from J, the junction kept 15 bases outside the gene matches. The germline CDR1 and CDR2 sequences are SGHRS and YFSETQ. This CDR3 has 18 residues. Here the CDR3 reads CASIYTYRGDRGTDTQYF. The CDR3 nucleotides are TGCGCCAGCATCTACACCTATCGCGGGGACAGGGGCACAGATACGCAGTATTTT.

This sequence joins TRBV13 and TRBJ2-5; 14 nucleotides match TRBD2. Germline-derived CDR1 and CDR2 are PRHDT and FYEKMQ (reference sequence). V lost 7 bases and J lost 4; bases outside the gene matches: 5. This CDR3 region has 15 residues. CDR3 DNA: TGTGCCAGCACGACTAGCGGGGGGGCCCCAGAGACCCAGTACTTC. Its protein product is CASTTSGGAPETQYF.

The chain carries TRBV5-1 and TRBJ2-1; 8 nucleotides align to TRBD1. Germline V lookup: CDR1 SGHRS, CDR2 YFSETQ. The CDR3 spans 15 residues. J gave up 0 bases and V 2 bases, and 1 base lay outside the gene matches. The CDR3 loop is CASSFQGASYNEQFF. The CDR3 DNA reads TGCGCCAGCAGCTTCCAGGGGGCCTCCTACAATGAGCAGTTCTTC.

The rearrangement joins TRBV14 to TRBJ1-1; 7 positions match TRBD1. Germline CDR1 SGHDN, CDR2 FVKESK. The V gene end was trimmed by 1 base and the J gene end by 9 bases; junction bases not matched to a gene: 5. The CDR3 runs 13 residues. The CDR3 loop is CASSQGQGPQAFF. In DNA, the CDR3 is TGTGCCAGCAGCCAAGGACAGGGCCCTCAAGCTTTCTTT.

The chain combines TRBV7-9 with TRBJ1-5; D possibly corresponds to TRBD1 (5 bases). This CDR3 region has 17 residues. Germline values: CDR1 SEHNR, CDR2 FQNEAQ (reference sequence). V dropped 4 bases and J dropped 3 bases, with 19 bases sitting between them. The CDR3 protein is CASSSGSGPVANQPQHF. The CDR3 nucleotides are TGTGCCAGCAGCTCGGGATCAGGGCCGGTGGCCAATCAGCCCCAGCATTTT.

The V call is TRBV6-4, the J call TRBJ1-3, with D tentatively TRBD1 (5 bases). V was pared by 2 bases and J by 5 bases, with 13 bases between. The CDR3 length is 15 residues. The germline V gene encodes CDR1 MRHNA and CDR2 SNTAGT. This CDR3 reads CASSDAVGGRNTIYF. CDR3 coding DNA: TGTGCCAGCAGTGACGCGGTGGGGGGTAGAAACACCATATATTTT.

The V call is TRBV10-2, the J call TRBJ2-7; D is unresolved. The V gene lost 1 base and the J gene lost 3 bases, with 7 bases spanning the gap. In germline, CDR1 is WSHSY, CDR2 SAAADI. There are 13 residues in the CDR3. The CDR3 loop is CASSEWILYEQYF. CDR3 coding DNA: TGCGCCAGCAGTGAGTGGATCCTCTACGAGCAGTACTTC.

The V gene is TRBV11-2, the J gene TRBJ2-1; the match to TRBD2 covers 9 bases. V dropped 6 bases and J dropped 3; count of bases not matched to a gene: 15. Germline-derived CDR1 and CDR2 are SGHAT and FQNNGV. The CDR3 runs to 18 residues. The CDR3 coding sequence is TGTGCCAGCAGATCCCAAGGGGCGATAGCGGGAGACTACAATGAGCAGTTCTTC. Amino acids: CASRSQGAIAGDYNEQFF. Filled out from reference TRBV11-2 and TRBJ2-1, the complete variable domain reads EAGVAQSPRYKIIEKRQSVAFWCNPISGHATLYWYQQILGQGPKLLIQFQNNGVVDDSQLPKDRFSAERLKGVDSTLKIQPAKLEDSAVYLCASRSQGAIAGDYNEQFFGPGTRLTVL.

The chain has TRBV5-1 and TRBJ1-6; tentatively, D is TRBD1 (6 bases). Germline V CDR1 and CDR2: SGHRS, YFSETQ. The CDR3 spans 15 residues. V dropped 0 bases and J dropped 9 bases, with 13 bases sitting between them. The CDR3 bases are TGCGCCAGCAGCTTGGAGGCAGGGGTTGGTTCACCCCTCCACTTT. It codes for CASSLEAGVGSPLHF.

The chain has TRBV5-1 and TRBJ1-2; the match to TRBD1 covers 10 bases. Germline-derived CDR1 and CDR2 are SGHRS and YFSETQ. The CDR3 is 15 residues long. V was clipped by 4 bases and J by 6 bases; unmatched bases: 9. CDR3 residues: CASSPVTGGLDGYTF. In DNA, the CDR3 is TGCGCCAGCAGCCCCGTGACAGGGGGCCTGGATGGCTACACCTTC.

The chain has TRBV18 and TRBJ1-2; D is perhaps TRBD1 (5 bases). CDR1 is KGHSH, CDR2 LQKENI, per germline. Trimming removed 3 bases from V and 4 bases from J, with 9 bases in between. The CDR3 contains 13 residues. The DNA of the CDR3 is TGTGCCAGCTCACCGGACACCAGCTATGGCTACACCTTC. Protein sequence: CASSPDTSYGYTF.

There are a few counts of this clone. The chain has TRBV5-1 and TRBJ1-6; TRBD1 aligns across 9 bases. CDR3 length: 16 amino acids. The V gene end was trimmed by 4 bases and the J gene end by 9 bases; junction bases not matched to a gene: 11. Germline V gene lookup returns CDR1 SGHRS and CDR2 YFSETQ. CDR3 protein: CASSPNLDRGASPLHF. DNA for the CDR3: TGCGCCAGCAGCCCCAACTTAGACAGGGGGGCTTCACCCCTCCACTTT.

There are a few counts of this clone. Other DNA sequences of this sample code for an identical CDR3. The J gene is TRBJ2-5, the V gene TRBV5-1; D might be TRBD2 (5 bases). The V end was cut by 0 bases, the J end by 1 base, with 7 bases between. Germline V gives CDR1 SGHRS, CDR2 YFSETQ. The CDR3 sequence is 14 residues long. The DNA for the CDR3 is TGCGCCAGCAGCTTGGGCCGGGGCCAAGAGACCCAGTACTTC. It yields the protein CASSLGRGQETQYF.

The J gene is TRBJ2-7, the V gene TRBV6-6; 9 bases map to TRBD1. Germline V gene sequence: CDR1 MNHNY, CDR2 SVGAGI (reference sequence). The CDR3 spans 15 residues. V lost 5 bases, J lost 3 bases, and 8 bases stayed unmatched. Here the CDR3 reads CASSPAGTGYYEQYF. The CDR3 nucleotides are TGTGCCAGCAGTCCTGCCGGGACAGGGTACTACGAGCAGTACTTC.

This rearrangement joins TRBV7-8 to TRBJ1-2; D is unclear. The CDR3 runs to 11 residues. CDR1 SGHVS and CDR2 FQNEAQ come from the germline V gene. The CDR3 loop is CVGEGLNGYTF. In nucleotides, the CDR3 is TGTGTCGGAGAGGGCTTGAATGGCTACACCTTC.